The 5 T cell receptor beta chains below all came from one sample that was sequenced in a study of blood T cell repertoires in COVID-19. Libraries were prepared by immunoSEQ multiplex PCR; TCRdb keeps only in-frame clonotypes and omits some of them. The data show 70,000 to 90,000 clones, around four fifths seen once. Sequencing was performed on peripheral blood. The source of these receptors is a man aged 65 to 79 with acute or convalescent COVID-19.

The gene calls are TRBV28 and TRBJ2-1; TRBD1 agrees at 8 bases. CDR3 length: 14 residues. The V gene end was trimmed by 7 bases and the J gene end by 7 bases; junction bases not matched to a gene: 9. Per germline, CDR1 MDHEN and CDR2 SYDVKM. CDR3 amino acids: CASTRTGGGNEQFF. CDR3 in DNA: TGTGCCAGCACCAGAACAGGGGGAGGAAATGAGCAGTTCTTC.

CDR3 loop: CASSLNQRGLNEQFF. For the CDR3, the DNA is TGCGCCAGCAGTCTTAACCAGCGGGGGCTGAATGAGCAGTTCTTC. The chain combines TRBV10-1 with TRBJ2-1; 8 bases align to TRBD2. The CDR3 has 15 residues. Germline loops: CDR1 WNHNN, CDR2 SYGVQD (reference sequence). With 5 bases clipped from V and 7 bases from J, the junction kept 10 bases outside the gene matches.

The genes are TRBV5-1 and TRBJ2-1, with no clear D. This CDR3 is built from 11 residues. Germline V gives CDR1 SGHRS, CDR2 YFSETQ. The ends were cut back, 4 bases at V and 9 bases at J, with 8 bases in the middle. Written as DNA, the CDR3 is TGCGCCAGCAGCGTAGCTTTTGAGCAGTTCTTC. Translating gives CASSVAFEQFF.

V is TRBV5-1 and J is TRBJ2-1, with 10 bases matching TRBD1. This CDR3 has 17 amino acids. The germline V gene has CDR1 SGHRS and CDR2 YFSETQ. The trim removed 2 bases at V and 0 bases at J, leaving 5 bases unmatched. The CDR3 loop is CASSFRTGGSSYNEQFF. The CDR3 DNA follows: TGCGCCAGCAGCTTCCGGACAGGGGGGAGCTCCTACAATGAGCAGTTCTTC.

The rearrangement uses TRBV2 and TRBJ2-1; TRBD2 agrees at 15 bases. Trimming cost V 4 bases and J 3 bases; bases outside gene matches: 4. The CDR3 contains 17 residues. Germline CDR1 and CDR2: SNHLY and FYNNEI. CDR3 region: CASSGTSGGALYNEQFF. The CDR3 nucleotides read TGTGCCAGCAGTGGGACTAGCGGGGGGGCCCTCTACAATGAGCAGTTCTTC. The whole variable domain, remainder taken from reference TRBV2 and TRBJ2-1, is EPEVTQTPSHQVTQMGQEVILRCVPISNHLYFYWYRQILGQKVEFLVSFYNNEISEKSEIFDDQFSVERPDGSNFTLKIRSTKLEDSAMYFCASSGTSGGALYNEQFFGPGTRLTVL.